This T cell receptor (beta chain) comes out of a study of somatic mutations in cytotoxic T cells in rheumatoid arthritis. For the study at large: T-cell populations stained with V beta antibodies were in some cases flow-sorted at nearly 100% purity, including V beta1+ cells that were sequenced for TCRB.

Whole-study findings and limits: The modest underrepresentation of TRBV07 observed in rheumatoid arthritis patients was not subjected to multiple-comparison adjustment. Statistically, CD8+ T-cell clonality was not significantly distinct between individuals with rheumatoid arthritis and age-matched healthy controls.

For this clone: Antigen specificity is unknown.

Data came from immunoSEQ multiplex PCR; TCRdb stores just in-frame clones and leaves some out. The table includes approximately 30,000 clones, about 80% detected once. The V gene lost 5 bases and the J gene lost 0 bases, with 10 bases spanning the gap. CDR1 is MNHEY, CDR2 SMNVEV, per germline (reference sequence). The CDR3 sequence is 15 residues long. The chain has TRBV27 and TRBJ2-2; D ambiguous. The receptor was derived from a man aged 45 to 65 in good health. What was sequenced was CD8+ T cells sorted from blood. CDR3 DNA: TGTGCCAGCAGTATCACTGTAGCGAACACCGGGGAGCTGTTTTTT. This sequence encodes CASSITVANTGELFF.